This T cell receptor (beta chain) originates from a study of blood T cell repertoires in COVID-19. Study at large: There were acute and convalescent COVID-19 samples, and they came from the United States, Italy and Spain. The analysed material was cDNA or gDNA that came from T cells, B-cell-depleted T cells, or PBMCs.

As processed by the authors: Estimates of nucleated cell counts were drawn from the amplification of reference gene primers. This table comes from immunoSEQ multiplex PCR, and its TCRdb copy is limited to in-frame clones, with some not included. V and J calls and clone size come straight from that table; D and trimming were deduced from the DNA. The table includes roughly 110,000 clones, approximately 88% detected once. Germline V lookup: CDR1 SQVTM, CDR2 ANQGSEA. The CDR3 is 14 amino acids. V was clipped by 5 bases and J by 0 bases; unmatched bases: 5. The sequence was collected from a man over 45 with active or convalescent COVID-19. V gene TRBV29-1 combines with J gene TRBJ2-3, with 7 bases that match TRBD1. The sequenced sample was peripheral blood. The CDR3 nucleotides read TGCAGCGTTCAGACAGGGTGGAGCACAGATACGCAGTATTTT. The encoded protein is CSVQTGWSTDTQYF.